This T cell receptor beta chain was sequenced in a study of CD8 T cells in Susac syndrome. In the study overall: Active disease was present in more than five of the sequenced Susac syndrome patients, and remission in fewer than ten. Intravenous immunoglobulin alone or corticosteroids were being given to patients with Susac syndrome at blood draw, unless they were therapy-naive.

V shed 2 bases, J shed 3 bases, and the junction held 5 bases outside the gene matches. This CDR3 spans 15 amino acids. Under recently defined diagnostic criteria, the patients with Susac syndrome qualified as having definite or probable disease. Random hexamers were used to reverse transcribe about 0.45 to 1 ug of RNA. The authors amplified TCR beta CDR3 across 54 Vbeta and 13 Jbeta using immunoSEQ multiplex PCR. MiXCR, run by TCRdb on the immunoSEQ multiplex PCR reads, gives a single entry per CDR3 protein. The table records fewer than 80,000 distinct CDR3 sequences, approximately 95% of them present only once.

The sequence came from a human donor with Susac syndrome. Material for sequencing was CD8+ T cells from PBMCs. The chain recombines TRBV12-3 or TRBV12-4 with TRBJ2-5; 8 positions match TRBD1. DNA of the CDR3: TGTGCCAGCAGTTTACTCGGACAGGGAGAAGAGACCCAGTACTTC. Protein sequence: CASSLLGQGEETQYF.